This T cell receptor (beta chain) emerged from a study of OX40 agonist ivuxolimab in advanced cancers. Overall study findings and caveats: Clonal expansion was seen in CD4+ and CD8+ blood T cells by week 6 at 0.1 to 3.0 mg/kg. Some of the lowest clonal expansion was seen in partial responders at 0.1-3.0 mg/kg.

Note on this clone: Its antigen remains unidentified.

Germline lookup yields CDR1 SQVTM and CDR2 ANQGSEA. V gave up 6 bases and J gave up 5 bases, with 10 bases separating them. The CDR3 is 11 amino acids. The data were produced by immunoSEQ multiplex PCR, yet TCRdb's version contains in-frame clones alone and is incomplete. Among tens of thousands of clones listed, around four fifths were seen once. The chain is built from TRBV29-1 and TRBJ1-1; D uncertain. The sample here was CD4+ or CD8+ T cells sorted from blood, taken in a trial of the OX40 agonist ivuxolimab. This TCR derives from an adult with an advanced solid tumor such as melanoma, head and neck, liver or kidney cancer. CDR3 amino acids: CSVHRETEAFF. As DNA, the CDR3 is TGCAGCGTACATCGGGAAACTGAAGCTTTCTTT.